The source of this TCR beta chain is a study of OX40 agonist ivuxolimab in advanced cancers. Study-wide background: Aged roughly 23 to 79 with a mean of roughly 65 years, they were roughly 83% male. Under the entry rules, prior anti-PD-1, anti-PD-L1 or anti-CTLA-4 therapy was allowed, and about 38% had some. General study points: Certain nonresponders likewise exhibited a low normalized T-cell clonal expansion.

This CDR3 comprises 15 residues. The V gene end was trimmed by 1 base and the J gene end by 0 bases; junction bases not matched to a gene: 3. CDR1 is SGHRS, CDR2 YFSETQ, per germline. This table comes from immunoSEQ multiplex PCR, and its TCRdb copy is limited to in-frame clones, with some not included. The profile shows more than 50,000 clones, 90% to 95% of them singletons. With regard to this clone: Its antigen is as yet unknown.

The sequencing here drew on CD4+ or CD8+ T cells sorted from blood, taken in a trial of the OX40 agonist ivuxolimab. The clonotype was recovered from an adult with an advanced solid tumor such as melanoma, head and neck, liver or kidney cancer. The chain is built from TRBV5-1 and TRBJ2-7, with 8 bases lining up with TRBD2. The CDR3 loop is CASSLLSGSSYEQYF. The CDR3, as DNA: TGCGCCAGCAGCTTGTTGAGCGGGAGCTCCTACGAGCAGTACTTC.